This TCR beta chain is drawn from a study of CD8+CD57+ T cells in acquired aplastic anemia. Study findings and constraints: Common to patients and controls were twenty-nine CD8+ CDR3 sequences.

This clonotype was seen a single time. The antigen remains unidentified. TCR beta VDJ and CDR3 profiles were obtained from a genomic DNA template. TCRdb re-called the reads with MiXCR, one entry per CDR3 protein. The sample shows under 200,000 distinct CDR3 sequences, 40% to 50% of them seen only once. The CDR3 is made up of 14 amino acids. The V end was cut by 4 bases, the J end by 1 base, with 8 bases between. Germline V gene lookup returns CDR1 SGHDN and CDR2 FVKESK. Individuals selected for sequencing had exhibited CD8+CD57+ cell expansion on flow cytometry. The cohort consisted entirely of patients having severe acquired aplastic anemia. Blood samples were obtained from patients who had received no prior therapy.

The V gene is TRBV14, the J gene TRBJ1-5, with unresolved D. The origin of this receptor is a human donor with aplastic anemia. Sequencing was done on a sample of sorted CD4+, CD8+, or CD8+CD57+ T cells (not recorded which) from PBMCs. The CDR3 spells CASSLHISNQPQHF. CDR3 DNA sequence: TGTGCCAGCAGCCTACACATAAGCAATCAGCCCCAGCATTTT.